The entry that follows covers one T cell receptor beta chain sequence. Its antigen is currently unknown. This entry belongs to a study of cytomegalovirus exposure and HLA in healthy donors. Study as a whole: An analysis done earlier identified some 120 million unique TCR beta sequences from about 179 million T cells. Study-level findings and limits: Most of the TCR beta V segments (in an earlier analysis) were productive either about 87% or about 30% of the time. A later analysis showed that HLA-associated TCR beta chains had undergone more clonal expansion than equally common others.

Use of 60 Vbeta and 13 Jbeta primers characterized the PCR. Authors' analysis steps: In a later analysis, the count reached tens of millions of unique TCR beta chains, with 9 million to 11 million shared. The data were produced by immunoSEQ multiplex PCR, yet TCRdb's version contains in-frame clones alone and is incomplete. V, J and clone size were drawn from that table, and D and trimming were deduced from the DNA. The top ten clones hold around 5% of a sample with about 130,000 clones, roughly 75% of them seen once. Germline values: CDR1 ENHRY, CDR2 SYGVKD. V was clipped by 0 bases and J by 3 bases, with 15 bases between them. The CDR3 is 16 amino acids.

The TCR originated in a man in his thirties or forties in good health. V gene TRBV10-3 combines with J gene TRBJ2-7; D unclear. Sequencing input: PBMCs. The DNA for the CDR3 is TGTGCCATCAGTGAGTCCCCGGCTAGTAGTGGCTACGAGCAGTACTTC. Translating it yields CAISESPASSGYEQYF.